The 10 T cell receptor beta chains presented below share a single source sample, sequenced in a study of T cell responses to AZD1222 COVID-19 vaccine. Clones were read by immunoSEQ multiplex PCR, and TCRdb kept only the in-frame ones, dropping some. The sample has some 110,000 clones, approximately 84% seen once. Source: peripheral blood, taken on day 0 of AZD1222 vaccination. The receptors originated from an adult in good health.

The chain combines TRBV30 with TRBJ2-7; D uncertain. Trimming took off 7 bases at V and 3 bases at J, with 16 bases between the two ends. The CDR3 sequence is 13 residues long. Germline V gives CDR1 GTSNPN, CDR2 SVGIG (reference sequence). The CDR3 sequence: CASRRSPLYEQYF. CDR3 DNA: TGTGCCTCCCGGCGGTCCCCTCTCTACGAGCAGTACTTC. Full variable domain (missing parts from reference TRBV30 and TRBJ2-7): SQTIHQWPATLVQPVGSPLSLECTVEGTSNPNLYWYRQAAGRGLQLLFYSVGIGQISSEVPQNLSASRPQDRQFILSSKKLLLSDSGFYLCASRRSPLYEQYFGPGTRLTVT.

CDR3 residues: CARGGGGFTDTQYF. The CDR3 DNA sequence: TGTGCCAGAGGGGGCGGGGGATTCACAGATACGCAGTATTTT. V is TRBV2 and J is TRBJ2-3, with D perhaps matching TRBD1 or TRBD2 (7 bases each). Germline assignment: CDR1 SNHLY and CDR2 FYNNEI. Trimming removed 9 bases from V and 2 bases from J, with 15 bases in between. The length of the CDR3 is 14 residues.

This clone has just one count. This chain links TRBV4-1 with TRBJ1-2; a weak D match, TRBD1 (5 bases). With 1 base removed from V and 0 bases from J, the gap between germline ends came to 6 bases. This CDR3 is built from 14 residues. Per the germline V gene, CDR1 is MGHRA and CDR2 is YSYEKL. This CDR3 is CASSQGGSNYGYTF. The CDR3 DNA reads TGCGCCAGCAGCCAAGGGGGCTCTAACTATGGCTACACCTTC.

The rearrangement joins TRBV2 to TRBJ2-1; 9 bases match TRBD2. Germline CDR1 is SNHLY and CDR2 is FYNNEI. The CDR3 totals 15 residues. Unmatched junction bases numbered 12, after V lost 6 bases and J lost 9 bases. The CDR3 loop is CASRAQAGGPGEQFF. The CDR3 coding sequence is TGTGCCAGCAGGGCCCAGGCGGGAGGGCCGGGTGAGCAGTTCTTC.

The chain uses TRBV7-9 and TRBJ1-6; a possible D gene is TRBD1 (5 bases). V was pared by 6 bases and J by 7 bases, with 16 bases between. Germline V CDR1 and CDR2: SEHNR, FQNEAQ (reference sequence). This CDR3 is built from 15 residues. The CDR3 here is CASSSRGTRNSPLHF. The CDR3 coding sequence is TGTGCCAGCAGTTCCCGTGGGACTAGGAATTCACCCCTCCACTTT.

The chain links TRBV6-5 to TRBJ1-5; 7 bases line up with TRBD1. Unmatched junction bases numbered 10, after V lost 4 bases and J lost 7 bases. Per germline, CDR1 MNHEY and CDR2 SVGAGI. CDR3 length: 15 amino acids. CDR3 amino acids: CASSSYRGGEQPQHF. The CDR3 DNA reads TGTGCCAGCAGTTCCTACAGGGGCGGTGAGCAGCCCCAGCATTTT.

This chain links TRBV27 with TRBJ1-6; 11 nucleotides align to TRBD1. The CDR3 consists of 15 residues. Germline trimming cut 5 bases from V and 10 bases from J; bases unmatched to any gene: 7. The V gene's germline CDR1 is MNHEY and CDR2 SMNVEV (reference sequence). For the CDR3, the DNA is TGTGCCAGCAGTCTATGGGGGACAGGGGGATCACCCCTCCACTTT. It specifies CASSLWGTGGSPLHF.

V is TRBV5-1 and J is TRBJ2-2; 9 bases align to TRBD1. The CDR3 has 14 amino acids. Germline V gives CDR1 SGHRS, CDR2 YFSETQ. J lost 5 bases, V lost 7 bases, and 6 bases had no gene match. The CDR3 DNA reads as TGCGCCAGCGGGGCCGGGACAGGGACCGGGGAGCTGTTTTTT. Residues: CASGAGTGTGELFF.

The chain couples TRBV7-9 to TRBJ1-2; D not resolved. This CDR3 region has 12 residues. Germline V gives CDR1 SEHNR, CDR2 FQNEAQ (reference sequence). The V and J ends lost 5 bases and 8 bases respectively, with 12 bases between them. The CDR3: CASSPGMSGYTF. The CDR3 DNA reads as TGTGCCAGCAGCCCCGGAATGTCCGGCTACACCTTC. Together with reference TRBV7-9 and TRBJ1-2, the CDR3 gives the full variable domain: DTGVSQNPRHKITKRGQNVTFRCDPISEHNRLYWYRQTLGQGPEFLTYFQNEAQLEKSRLLSDRFSAERPKGSFSTLEIQRTEQGDSAMYLCASSPGMSGYTFGSGTRLTVV.

J is TRBJ1-4 and V is TRBV7-2, with a possible D match to TRBD1 (6 bases). The V end lost 3 bases, the J end lost 5 bases, and 13 bases lay between the germline ends. Germline lookup yields CDR1 SGHTA and CDR2 FQGNSA. CDR3 size: 15 residues. CDR3 in amino acids: CASSLFGQRNEKLFF. The CDR3 DNA reads as TGTGCCAGCAGCTTGTTCGGACAGCGAAATGAAAAACTGTTTTTT.